This T cell receptor (beta chain) was documented in a study of blood T cell repertoires in COVID-19. The wider study: Sites in the United States, Italy and Spain provided acute and convalescent COVID-19 samples. Nucleic acid was either cDNA or gDNA, and it came from T cells, B-cell-depleted T cells, or PBMCs.

Per the original methods: Reference gene primer amplification gave estimated nucleated cell counts. The assay was immunoSEQ multiplex PCR, and TCRdb's table has in-frame clones only and misses some. The DNA was the basis for D and trimming; V, J and clone size are from that table. The table has 350,000 or so clones, more than 75% seen once. The V end was cut by 6 bases, the J end by 9 bases, with 18 bases between. The CDR3 totals 14 residues. CDR1 SNHLY and CDR2 FYNNEI come from the germline V gene. This TCR derives from a woman in her twenties or thirties with COVID-19, enrolled during active disease. The specimen was peripheral blood. The gene calls are TRBV2 and TRBJ2-1, with no clear D. The CDR3 DNA follows: TGTGCCAGCAGCACCGACCGTAGCCTGGGTGAGCAGTTCTTC. Translated, it gives CASSTDRSLGEQFF.